Listed here are 10 T cell receptor beta chains from one sample, sequenced in a study of identical twins. MiXCR was run by TCRdb on the 5' RACE reads, yielding one entry per CDR3 protein. The table has 450,000 to 650,000 distinct CDR3 sequences, 9% to 10% seen once; the top ten hold roughly 3%. A further study also used this sample, focusing on yellow fever vaccine responses in identical twins.

The sample comprised PBMCs. These receptors all stem from a woman between 18 and 29 years old in good health.

The chain carries TRBV11-1 and TRBJ2-1, with 12 bases fitting TRBD2. This CDR3 contains 16 residues. CDR1 and CDR2 from the germline V gene are SGHAT and FQDESV (reference sequence). The V gene end was trimmed by 7 bases and the J gene end by 7 bases; junction bases not matched to a gene: 11. The CDR3 reads CASTLTLAGGVNEQFF. CDR3 DNA sequence: TGTGCCAGCACCCTGACCCTAGCGGGAGGGGTGAATGAGCAGTTCTTC. The complete variable domain, with remaining parts taken from reference TRBV11-1 and TRBJ2-1, reads EAEVAQSPRYKITEKSQAVAFWCDPISGHATLYWYRQILGQGPELLVQFQDESVVDDSQLPKDRFSAERLKGVDSTLKIQPAELGDSAMYLCASTLTLAGGVNEQFFGPGTRLTVL.

The chain combines TRBV24-1 with TRBJ2-3; D is possibly TRBD1 (6 bases). CDR1 KGHDR and CDR2 SFDVKD come from the germline V gene. The CDR3 length is 15 residues. V lost 5 bases, J lost 2 bases, and 13 bases lay in between. The CDR3 bases are TGTGCCACCAGTGTACCCGACAGGTTCACAGATACGCAGTATTTT. Translated, it gives CATSVPDRFTDTQYF.

Only one count was recorded for this clonotype. This may be a read error, as it is one base from a much larger clone. The rearrangement uses TRBV28 and TRBJ2-3, with 9 bases fitting TRBD2. Per germline, CDR1 MDHEN and CDR2 SYDVKM. This CDR3 has 16 residues. The ends lost 5 bases at V and 3 bases at J; junction bases unmatched: 9. CDR3 sequence: CASSIMREGLTDTQYF. CDR3 nucleotides: TGTGCCAGCAGTATAATGCGGGAGGGCCTGACAGATACGCAGTATTTT. The whole variable domain, remainder taken from reference TRBV28 and TRBJ2-3, is DVKVTQSSRYLVKRTGEKVFLECVQDMDHENMFWYRQDPGLGLRLIYFSYDVKMKEKGDIPEGYSVSREKKERFSLILESASTNQTSMYLCASSIMREGLTDTQYFGPGTRLTVL.

The chain combines TRBV6-5 with TRBJ2-2; a possible D gene is TRBD1 (6 bases). Germline V gene sequence: CDR1 MNHEY, CDR2 SVGAGI. Trimming removed 0 bases from V and 4 bases from J, with 12 bases in between. This CDR3 region has 16 residues. The CDR3 DNA reads TGTGCCAGCAGTTACTCGAGTAGGGGGAGCACCGGGGAGCTGTTTTTT. Its protein product is CASSYSSRGSTGELFF.

This rearrangement joins TRBV7-2 to TRBJ2-7; the match to TRBD2 covers 9 bases. The CDR3 is 16 amino acids. Trimming took 1 base from V and 6 from J; bases not matched to a gene: 10. Germline assignment: CDR1 SGHTA and CDR2 FQGNSA. The DNA of the CDR3 is TGTGCCAGCAGCTTAGGGGGGCTAGCGGGACAGTTCGAGCAGTACTTC. This translates into CASSLGGLAGQFEQYF.

The chain carries TRBV29-1 and TRBJ1-1; possible D gene TRBD1, 5 bases. Trimming stripped 6 bases from V and 1 base from J, with 12 bases between. The V gene's germline CDR1 is SQVTM and CDR2 ANQGSEA. This CDR3 has 13 residues. This chain's CDR3 is CSVYGTANTEAFF. CDR3 nucleotide sequence: TGCAGCGTCTACGGGACGGCGAACACTGAAGCTTTCTTT. The variable domain in full, completed from reference TRBV29-1 and TRBJ1-1, reads SAVISQKPSRDICQRGTSLTIQCQVDSQVTMMFWYRQQPGQSLTLIATANQGSEATYESGFVIDKFPISRPNLTFSTLTVSNMSPEDSSIYLCSVYGTANTEAFFGQGTRLTVV.

This clonotype was counted only a few times. This chain uses TRBV3-1 with TRBJ2-1, with D possibly TRBD2 on 6 matching bases. Germline lookup yields CDR1 LGHDT and CDR2 YNNKEL (reference sequence). The CDR3 is made up of 14 amino acids. V was cut by 6 bases and J by 7 bases, with 16 bases left in between. The CDR3 DNA sequence: TGTGCCAGCAGGGGCGGGGTTATTGGGAATGAGCAGTTCTTC. Encoded protein: CASRGGVIGNEQFF.

V is TRBV7-2 and J is TRBJ1-5; possibly TRBD1 for D (6 bases). The CDR3 runs to 15 residues. The germline V gene has CDR1 SGHTA and CDR2 FQGNSA. With 3 bases removed from V and 2 bases from J, the gap between germline ends came to 11 bases. CDR3 amino acids: CASSFGGDGNQPQHF. DNA of the CDR3: TGTGCCAGCAGCTTTGGGGGCGATGGCAATCAGCCCCAGCATTTT.

This clonotype has a count of ten or more. The chain joins TRBV29-1 to TRBJ1-2; D is unresolved. Germline V lookup: CDR1 SQVTM, CDR2 ANQGSEA. The ends were cut back, 0 bases at V and 7 bases at J, with 9 bases in the middle. The CDR3 runs to 12 residues. The CDR3 loop is CSVEDVTGGYTF. CDR3 DNA: TGCAGCGTTGAAGACGTTACGGGTGGCTACACCTTC.

Notes on this clonotype: The CDR3 does not close with the conserved phenylalanine or tryptophan, likely indicating a read error. This chain uses TRBV28 with TRBJ2-7; possibly TRBD2 for D (7 bases). CDR3 length: 13 amino acids. Germline V gives CDR1 MDHEN, CDR2 SYDVKM. V was pared by 8 bases and J by 3 bases, with 14 bases between. The CDR3 loop reads CASGGGANYEQYS. In nucleotides, the CDR3 is TGTGCCAGCGGGGGGGGGGCCAACTACGAGCAGTACTCC.